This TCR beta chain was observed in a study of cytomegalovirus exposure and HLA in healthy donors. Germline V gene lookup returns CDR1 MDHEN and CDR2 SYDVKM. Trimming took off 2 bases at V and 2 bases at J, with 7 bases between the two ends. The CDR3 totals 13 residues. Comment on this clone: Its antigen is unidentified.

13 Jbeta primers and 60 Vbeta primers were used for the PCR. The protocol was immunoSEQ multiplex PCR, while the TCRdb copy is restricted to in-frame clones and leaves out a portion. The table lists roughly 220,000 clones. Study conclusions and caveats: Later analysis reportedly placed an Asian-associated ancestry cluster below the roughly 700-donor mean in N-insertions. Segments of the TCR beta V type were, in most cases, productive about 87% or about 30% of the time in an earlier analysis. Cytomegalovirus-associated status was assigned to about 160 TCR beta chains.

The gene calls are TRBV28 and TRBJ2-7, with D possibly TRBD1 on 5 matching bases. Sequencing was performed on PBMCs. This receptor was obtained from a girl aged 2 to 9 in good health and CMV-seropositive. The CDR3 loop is CASSLGAPYEQYF. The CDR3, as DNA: TGTGCCAGCAGTTTAGGGGCCCCCTACGAGCAGTACTTC.